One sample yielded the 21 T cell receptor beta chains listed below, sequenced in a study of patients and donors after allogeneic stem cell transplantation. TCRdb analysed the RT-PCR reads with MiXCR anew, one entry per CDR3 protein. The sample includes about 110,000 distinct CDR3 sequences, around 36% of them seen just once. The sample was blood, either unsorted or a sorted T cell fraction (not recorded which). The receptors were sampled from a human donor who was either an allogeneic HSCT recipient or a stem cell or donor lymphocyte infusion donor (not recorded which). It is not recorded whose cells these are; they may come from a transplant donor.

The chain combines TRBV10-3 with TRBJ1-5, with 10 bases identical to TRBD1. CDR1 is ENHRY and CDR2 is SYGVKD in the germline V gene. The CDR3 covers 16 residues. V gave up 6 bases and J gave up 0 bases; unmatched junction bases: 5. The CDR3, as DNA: TGTGCCATCAGCCCGGGACAGGGGAATAGCAATCAGCCCCAGCATTTT. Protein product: CAISPGQGNSNQPQHF.

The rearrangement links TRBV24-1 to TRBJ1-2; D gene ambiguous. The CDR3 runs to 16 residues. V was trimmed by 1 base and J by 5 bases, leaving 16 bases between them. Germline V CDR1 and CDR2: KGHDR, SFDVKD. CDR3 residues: CATSDFKKRRIYGYTF. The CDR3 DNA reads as TGTGCCACCAGTGATTTTAAGAAGAGACGAATATATGGCTACACCTTC.

The CDR3 DNA reads as TGCAGTGCTCCTAAAAGGACACCTACCTTCTATGGCTACACCTTC. Encoded protein: CSAPKRTPTFYGYTF. The chain couples TRBV20-1 to TRBJ1-2; weak D call: TRBD1 (5 bases). The V gene's germline CDR1 is DFQATT and CDR2 SNEGSKA (reference sequence). The CDR3 spans 15 residues. V shed 5 bases and J shed 4 bases, with 20 bases lying between them.

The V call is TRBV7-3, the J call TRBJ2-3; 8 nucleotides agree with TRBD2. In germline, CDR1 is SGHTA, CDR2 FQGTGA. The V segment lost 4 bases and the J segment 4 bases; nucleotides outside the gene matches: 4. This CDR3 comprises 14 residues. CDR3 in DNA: TGTGCCAGCAGCTCAGCGGGAGTTGCAGATACGCAGTATTTT. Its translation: CASSSAGVADTQYF.

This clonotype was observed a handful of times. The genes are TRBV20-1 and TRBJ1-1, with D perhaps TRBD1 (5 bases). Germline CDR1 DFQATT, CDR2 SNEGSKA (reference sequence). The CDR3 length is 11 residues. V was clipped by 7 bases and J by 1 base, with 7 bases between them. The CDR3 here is CSDDRNTEAFF. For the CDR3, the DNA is TGCAGTGATGACAGGAACACTGAAGCTTTCTTT.

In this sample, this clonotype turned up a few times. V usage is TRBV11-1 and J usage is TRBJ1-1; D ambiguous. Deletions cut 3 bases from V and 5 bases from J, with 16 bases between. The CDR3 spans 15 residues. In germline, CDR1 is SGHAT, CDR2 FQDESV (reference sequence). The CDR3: CASSFERTLRTEAFF. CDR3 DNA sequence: TGTGCCAGCAGCTTCGAAAGGACTTTGAGGACTGAAGCTTTCTTT.

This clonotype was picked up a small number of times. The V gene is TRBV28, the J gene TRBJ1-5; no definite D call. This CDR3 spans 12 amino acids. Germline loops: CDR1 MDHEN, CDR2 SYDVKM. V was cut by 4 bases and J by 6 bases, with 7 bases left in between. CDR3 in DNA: TGTGCCAGCAGTTCCCGAATTCAGCCCCAGCATTTT. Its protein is CASSSRIQPQHF.

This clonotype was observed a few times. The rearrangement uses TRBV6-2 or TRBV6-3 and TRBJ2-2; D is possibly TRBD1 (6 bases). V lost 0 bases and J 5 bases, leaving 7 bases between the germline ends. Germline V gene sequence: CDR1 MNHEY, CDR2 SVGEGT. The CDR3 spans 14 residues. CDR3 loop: CASSYSQGTGELFF. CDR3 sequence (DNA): TGTGCCAGCAGTTACTCGCAGGGGACCGGGGAGCTGTTTTTT.

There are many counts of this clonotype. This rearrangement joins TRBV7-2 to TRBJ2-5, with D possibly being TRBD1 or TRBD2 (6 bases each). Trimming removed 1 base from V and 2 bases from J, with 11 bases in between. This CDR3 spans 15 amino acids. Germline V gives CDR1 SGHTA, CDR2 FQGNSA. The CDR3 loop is CASSLGGGGQETQYF. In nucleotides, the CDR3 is TGTGCCAGCAGCTTAGGAGGGGGAGGACAAGAGACCCAGTACTTC.

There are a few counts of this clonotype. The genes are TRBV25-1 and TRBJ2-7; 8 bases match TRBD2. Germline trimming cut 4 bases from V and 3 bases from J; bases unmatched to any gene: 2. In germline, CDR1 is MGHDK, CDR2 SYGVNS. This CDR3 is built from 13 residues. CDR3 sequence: CASSGSGSYEQYF. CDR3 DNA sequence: TGTGCCAGCAGTGGAAGCGGGAGCTACGAGCAGTACTTC.

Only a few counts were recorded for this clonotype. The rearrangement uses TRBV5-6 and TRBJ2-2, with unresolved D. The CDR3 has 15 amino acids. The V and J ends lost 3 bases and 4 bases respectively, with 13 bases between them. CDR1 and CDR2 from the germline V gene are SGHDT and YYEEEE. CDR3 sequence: CASSSDPFFTGELFF. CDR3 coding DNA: TGTGCCAGCAGCTCGGACCCCTTTTTCACCGGGGAGCTGTTTTTT.

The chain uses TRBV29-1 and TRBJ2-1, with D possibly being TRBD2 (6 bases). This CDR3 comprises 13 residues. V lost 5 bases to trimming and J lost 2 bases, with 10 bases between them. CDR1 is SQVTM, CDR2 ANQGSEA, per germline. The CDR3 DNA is TGCAGCGTTCGGAGGGCTCCCTACAATGAGCAGTTCTTC. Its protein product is CSVRRAPYNEQFF.

The CDR3 bases are TGTGCCAGCAGCCCCCTTCTTAACTACGAGCAGTACTTC. It codes for CASSPLLNYEQYF. The genes are TRBV13 and TRBJ2-7, with no clear D. Trimming removed 5 bases from V and 3 bases from J, with 11 bases in between. The CDR3 consists of 13 residues. Germline assignment: CDR1 PRHDT and CDR2 FYEKMQ (reference sequence).

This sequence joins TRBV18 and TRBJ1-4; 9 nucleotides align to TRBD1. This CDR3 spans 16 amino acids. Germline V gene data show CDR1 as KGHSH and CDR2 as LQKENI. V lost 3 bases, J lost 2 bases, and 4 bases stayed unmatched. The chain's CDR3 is CASSPGQGWTNEKLFF. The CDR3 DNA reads TGTGCCAGCTCACCTGGACAGGGGTGGACTAATGAAAAACTGTTTTTT.

The CDR3: CASTSGSPYAVNEKLFF. In DNA form, the CDR3 reads TGTGCCAGCACCTCGGGATCACCCTACGCTGTTAATGAAAAACTGTTTTTT. The V gene is TRBV28, the J gene TRBJ1-4, with D unresolved. Germline V lookup: CDR1 MDHEN, CDR2 SYDVKM. This CDR3 spans 17 amino acids. V lost 7 bases to trimming and J lost 4 bases, with 22 bases between them.

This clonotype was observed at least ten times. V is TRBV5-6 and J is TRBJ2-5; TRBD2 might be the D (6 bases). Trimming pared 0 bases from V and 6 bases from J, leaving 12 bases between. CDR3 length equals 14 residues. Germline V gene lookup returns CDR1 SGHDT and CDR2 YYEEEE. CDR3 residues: CASSLGFREKTQYF. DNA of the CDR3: TGTGCCAGCAGCTTGGGGTTTCGGGAGAAGACCCAGTACTTC.

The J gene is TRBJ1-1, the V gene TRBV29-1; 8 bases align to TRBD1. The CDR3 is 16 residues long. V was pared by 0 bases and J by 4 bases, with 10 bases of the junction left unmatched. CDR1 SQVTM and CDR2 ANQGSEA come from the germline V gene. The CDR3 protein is CSVEEADRGKGTEAFF. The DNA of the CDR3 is TGCAGCGTTGAAGAGGCCGACAGGGGAAAGGGCACTGAAGCTTTCTTT.

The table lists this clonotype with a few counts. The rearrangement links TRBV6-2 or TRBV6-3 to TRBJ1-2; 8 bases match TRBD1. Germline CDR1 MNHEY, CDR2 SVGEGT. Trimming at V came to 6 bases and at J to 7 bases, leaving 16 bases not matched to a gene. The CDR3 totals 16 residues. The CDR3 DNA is TGTGCCAGCAGCATCCCCCCCCAGACAGGGGTTCGTGGCTACACCTTC. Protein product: CASSIPPQTGVRGYTF.

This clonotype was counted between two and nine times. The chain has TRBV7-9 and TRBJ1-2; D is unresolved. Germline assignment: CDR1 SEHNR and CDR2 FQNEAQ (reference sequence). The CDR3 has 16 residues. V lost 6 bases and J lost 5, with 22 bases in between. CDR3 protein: CASRIIRTFRKYGYTF. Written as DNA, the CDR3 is TGTGCCAGCAGGATCATTAGGACCTTCCGAAAGTATGGCTACACCTTC.

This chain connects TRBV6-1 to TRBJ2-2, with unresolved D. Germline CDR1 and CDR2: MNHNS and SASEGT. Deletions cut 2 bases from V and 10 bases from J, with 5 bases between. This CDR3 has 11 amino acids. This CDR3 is CASSELKELFF. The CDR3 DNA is TGTGCCAGCAGTGAACTAAAGGAGCTGTTTTTT.

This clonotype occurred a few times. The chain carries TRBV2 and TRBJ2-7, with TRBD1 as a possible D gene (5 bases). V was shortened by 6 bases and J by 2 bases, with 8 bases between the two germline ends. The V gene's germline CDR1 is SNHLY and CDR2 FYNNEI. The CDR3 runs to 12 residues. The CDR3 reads CASSLQAYEQYF. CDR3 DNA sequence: TGTGCCAGCAGCCTACAGGCCTACGAGCAGTACTTC.